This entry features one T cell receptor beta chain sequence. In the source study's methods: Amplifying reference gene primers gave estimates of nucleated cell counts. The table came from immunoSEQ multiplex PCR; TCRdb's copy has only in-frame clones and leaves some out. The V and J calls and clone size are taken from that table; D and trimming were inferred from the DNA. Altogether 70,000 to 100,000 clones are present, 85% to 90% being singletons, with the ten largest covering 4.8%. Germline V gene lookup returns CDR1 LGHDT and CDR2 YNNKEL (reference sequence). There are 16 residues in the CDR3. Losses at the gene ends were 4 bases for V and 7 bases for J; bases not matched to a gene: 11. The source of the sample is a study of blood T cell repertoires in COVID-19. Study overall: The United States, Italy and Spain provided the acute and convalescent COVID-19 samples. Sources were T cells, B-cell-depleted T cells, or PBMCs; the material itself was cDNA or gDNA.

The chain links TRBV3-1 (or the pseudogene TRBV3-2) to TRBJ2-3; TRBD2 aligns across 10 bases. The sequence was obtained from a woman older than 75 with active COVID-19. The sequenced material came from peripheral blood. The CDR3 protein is CASSRSSGGITHTQYF. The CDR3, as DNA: TGTGCCAGCAGCCGTTCTAGCGGGGGCATAACTCATACGCAGTATTTT.